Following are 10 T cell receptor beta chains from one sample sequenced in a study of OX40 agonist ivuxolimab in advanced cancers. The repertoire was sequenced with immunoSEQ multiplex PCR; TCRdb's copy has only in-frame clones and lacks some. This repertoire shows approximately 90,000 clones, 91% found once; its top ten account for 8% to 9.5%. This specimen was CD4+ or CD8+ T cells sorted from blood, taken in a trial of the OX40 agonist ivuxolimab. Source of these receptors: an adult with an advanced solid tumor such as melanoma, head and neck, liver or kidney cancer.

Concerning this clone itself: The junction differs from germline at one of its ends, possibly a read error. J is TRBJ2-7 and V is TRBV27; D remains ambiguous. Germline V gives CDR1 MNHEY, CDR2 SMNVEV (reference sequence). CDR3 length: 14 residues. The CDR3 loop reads CASSIVPNSDEQYF. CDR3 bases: TGTGCCAGCAGCATTGTACCAAACTCCGACGAGCAGTACTTC.

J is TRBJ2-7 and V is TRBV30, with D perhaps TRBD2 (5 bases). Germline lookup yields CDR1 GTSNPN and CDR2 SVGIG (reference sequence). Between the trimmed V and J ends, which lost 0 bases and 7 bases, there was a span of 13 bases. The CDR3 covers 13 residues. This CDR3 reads CAWSVSIPGEQYF. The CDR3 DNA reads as TGTGCCTGGAGTGTATCCATTCCGGGGGAGCAGTACTTC. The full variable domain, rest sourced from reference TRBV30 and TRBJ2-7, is SQTIHQWPATLVQPVGSPLSLECTVEGTSNPNLYWYRQAAGRGLQLLFYSVGIGQISSEVPQNLSASRPQDRQFILSSKKLLLSDSGFYLCAWSVSIPGEQYFGPGTRLTVT.

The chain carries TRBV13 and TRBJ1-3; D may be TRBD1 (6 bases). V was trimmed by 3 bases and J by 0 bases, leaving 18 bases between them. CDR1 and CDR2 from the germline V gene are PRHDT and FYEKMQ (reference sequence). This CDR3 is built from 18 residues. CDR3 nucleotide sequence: TGTGCCAGCAGCTTGGAGACAGGTATCTCCCGCTCTGGAAACACCATATATTTT. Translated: CASSLETGISRSGNTIYF. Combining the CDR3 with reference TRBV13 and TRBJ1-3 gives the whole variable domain AAGVIQSPRHLIKEKRETATLKCYPIPRHDTVYWYQQGPGQDPQFLISFYEKMQSDKGSIPDRFSAQQFSDYHSELNMSSLELGDSALYFCASSLETGISRSGNTIYFGEGSWLTVV.

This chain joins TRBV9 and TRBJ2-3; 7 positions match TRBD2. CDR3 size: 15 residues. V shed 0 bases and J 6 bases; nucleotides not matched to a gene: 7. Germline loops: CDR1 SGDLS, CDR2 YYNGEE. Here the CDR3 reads CASSVDGLGWDTQYF. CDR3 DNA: TGTGCCAGCAGCGTAGATGGACTAGGGTGGGATACGCAGTATTTT.

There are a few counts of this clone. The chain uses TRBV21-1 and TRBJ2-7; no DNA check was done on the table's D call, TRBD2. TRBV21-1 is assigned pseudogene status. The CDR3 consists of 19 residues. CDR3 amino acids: CASSKGVDPRTSESYEQYF. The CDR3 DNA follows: TGTGCCAGCAGCAAAGGAGTAGACCCTCGGACTAGCGAGTCCTACGAGCAGTACTTC.

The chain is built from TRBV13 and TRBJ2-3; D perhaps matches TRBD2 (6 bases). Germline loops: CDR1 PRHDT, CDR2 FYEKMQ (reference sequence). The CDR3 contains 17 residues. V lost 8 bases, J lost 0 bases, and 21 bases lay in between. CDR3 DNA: TGTGCCAGCTTTAAGGGCGGAGGGGCCCTGAGCACAGATACGCAGTATTTT. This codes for CASFKGGGALSTDTQYF.

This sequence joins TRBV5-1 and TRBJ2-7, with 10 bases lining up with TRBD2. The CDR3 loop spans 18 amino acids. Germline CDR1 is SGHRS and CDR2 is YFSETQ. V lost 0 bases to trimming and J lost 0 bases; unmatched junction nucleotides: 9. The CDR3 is CASSLVGLAPWSSYEQYF. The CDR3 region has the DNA TGCGCCAGCAGCTTGGTGGGACTAGCGCCTTGGAGCTCCTACGAGCAGTACTTC.

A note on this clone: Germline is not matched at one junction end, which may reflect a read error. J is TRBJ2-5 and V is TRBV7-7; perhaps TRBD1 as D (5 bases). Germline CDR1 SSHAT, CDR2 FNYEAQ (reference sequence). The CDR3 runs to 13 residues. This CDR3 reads CASSLGAGETQYF. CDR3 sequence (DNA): TGTGCTAGCAGCTTAGGGGCAGGGGAGACCCAGTACTTC.

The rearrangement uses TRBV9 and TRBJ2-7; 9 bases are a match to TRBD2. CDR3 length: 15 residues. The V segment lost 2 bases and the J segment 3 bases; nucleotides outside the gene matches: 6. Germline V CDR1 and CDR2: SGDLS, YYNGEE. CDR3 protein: CASSVRPSGIYEQYF. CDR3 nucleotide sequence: TGTGCCAGCAGCGTCCGCCCTAGCGGGATCTACGAGCAGTACTTC.

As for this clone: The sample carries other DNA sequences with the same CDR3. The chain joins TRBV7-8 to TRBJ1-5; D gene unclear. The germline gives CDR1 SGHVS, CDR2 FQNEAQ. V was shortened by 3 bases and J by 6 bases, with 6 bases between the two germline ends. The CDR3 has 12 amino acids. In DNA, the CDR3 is TGTGCCAGCAGCTTGACTTCTCAGCCCCAGCATTTT. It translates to CASSLTSQPQHF.